Sequencing of this T cell receptor (beta chain) was carried out in a study of blood T cells in healthy people across ages (dated by TCRdb to between 2014 and 2017). A note on the overall study: In model experiments, roughly one uniquely barcoded TCR beta cDNA molecule per two T cells was captured by template switching. To avoid experimental bias, donors of different ages were spread randomly across the sequencing lanes. To track age-related changes in TCR beta repertoire diversity, the study relied on deep sequencing normalized with unique cDNA molecular identifiers. Donors were grouped into four age groups: young (average 16 years), middle-aged (roughly 38), aged (roughly 62) and long-lived (approximately 82). Using the same blood draw, the study looked at two additional independent replicas of 1 million unique cDNA reads for two donors, one aged 18 to 29 and the other aged 80 or older. Study-level results and caveats: There was a strong correlation between observed TCR beta diversity and the percentage of naive T cells measured by flow cytometry. Because donor CMV infection status was unknown, age-related changes in expanded clonotypes were potentially confounded. Estimates of total diversity based on one million sequenced T cells were regarded as lower bounds and as underestimates. Compared with the aged group, the long-lived group had more naive CD4+ T cells, fewer expanded clones and increased TCR diversity, a pattern suggesting age selection. Conclusive comparison of naive and antigen-experienced compartments was prevented by the profiling of bulk unsorted PBMCs. Observed TCR beta diversity per million T cells fell roughly linearly with age, and a significant reduction was already apparent by age roughly 40.

Preparation of the library involved 5' RACE. Reads for this sample came from an Illumina HiSeq 2500. A second PCR of roughly 7 to 12 cycles was run with a J-beta primer mix and a sample-barcoded 5' primer. Each TCR beta cDNA molecule received a unique molecular identifier from a template-switch 5' adaptor carrying 12 random nucleotides. At least 2.5 million CDR3-containing paired-end reads were obtained from each sample. The Mint cDNA synthesis kit, primed by a TRBC-specific oligonucleotide, was used to synthesize first-strand cDNA from all RNA. Following uracil-DNA glycosylase treatment, all cDNA underwent a first 18-cycle PCR with the universal primers M1SS and BC2_uni_R. As for the original processing: Each sample was normalized by randomly selecting 1 million high-quality reads, each carrying a distinct molecular identifier. Reads sharing molecular identifiers were discarded rather than binned into consensus sequences. MiTCR, with a Q25 quality threshold and the strictest error-elimination algorithm, was used for CDR3 identification, clonotype clustering and error correction. A nonparametric unseen species model with Euler transformation was used to estimate lower-bound total TCR beta diversity. The raw public data were reprocessed by TCRdb itself: fastp quality trimming at Q25, MiXCR clonotype calling, in-frame beta chains only. Rows matching on CDR3 protein sequence are summarized as one entry with the most common DNA and genes. These V and J calls derive from TCRdb rather than the authors' analysis. The sample table shows over 600,000 distinct CDR3 sequences, and roughly two fifths are seen once. The ten largest make up around 30% of the sample.

The 39 donors, aged roughly 6 to 95 years, were systemically healthy Caucasian individuals from Russia. Ten milliliters of peripheral blood were drawn from each donor into EDTA-treated Vacutainer tubes. Ficoll-Paque density-gradient centrifugation was used to isolate PBMCs, with at least 7 million per sample. Trizol reagent was used to extract total RNA from the PBMCs, yielding at least 5 micrograms per sample. The percentages of naive CD45RAhigh/CD27high T cells were determined by flow cytometry on a PBMC aliquot from every donor. This clonotype was found once. Its antigen remains undetermined. No quality values exist for individual bases; no much larger clone is one base distant. One read yields weak evidence. The specimen sequenced was blood. The source is a man aged 80 or over in good health.

The DNA sequence is given as TGTGCCAGCAGTGAAATAGGGGGGACCAATTCACCCCTCCACTTT. It codes for CASSEIGGTNSPLHF. The rearrangement combines TRBV2 with TRBJ1-6; perhaps TRBD1 is the D gene, with 6 bases matching. The germline V gene encodes CDR1 SNHLY and CDR2 FYNNEI. The CDR3 has 15 amino acids, counting the end cysteine and phenylalanine. Solely the CDR3 DNA is kept, with 45 bases framed from the first base. Trimming at the junction amounts to 2 bases on V and 7 bases on J, and the germline ends lie 12 bases apart.